The sequence of this T cell receptor beta chain was determined in a study of cytomegalovirus exposure and HLA in healthy donors. Study as a whole: Some 85 million unique TCRs from HLA-typed donors were held in an early data release.

Findings and limits, study-wide: TCR beta sequences reportedly predicted most subjects' HLA-A and HLA-B alleles accurately. Later on, analysis showed that most CMV-associated TCR beta chains appeared to be HLA-restricted.

The PCR contained 60 Vbeta and 13 Jbeta primers. Data came from immunoSEQ multiplex PCR; TCRdb stores just in-frame clones and leaves some out. The sample contains about 170,000 clones, about 85% of which appear only once. This CDR3 has 17 residues. V dropped 6 bases and J dropped 4; count of bases not matched to a gene: 8. The germline V gene has CDR1 MNHEY and CDR2 SMNVEV (reference sequence). With regard to this clone: What it recognizes is unknown.

The source material was PBMCs. The gene calls are TRBV27 and TRBJ2-5, with 16 bases aligning to TRBD2. The sequence was obtained from a man aged 25-45 years in good health and CMV-seropositive. The CDR3 nucleotides are TGTGCCAGCAGGGCCGGGACTAGCGGGAGGGCCGCAGAGACCCAGTACTTC. Its protein is CASRAGTSGRAAETQYF.